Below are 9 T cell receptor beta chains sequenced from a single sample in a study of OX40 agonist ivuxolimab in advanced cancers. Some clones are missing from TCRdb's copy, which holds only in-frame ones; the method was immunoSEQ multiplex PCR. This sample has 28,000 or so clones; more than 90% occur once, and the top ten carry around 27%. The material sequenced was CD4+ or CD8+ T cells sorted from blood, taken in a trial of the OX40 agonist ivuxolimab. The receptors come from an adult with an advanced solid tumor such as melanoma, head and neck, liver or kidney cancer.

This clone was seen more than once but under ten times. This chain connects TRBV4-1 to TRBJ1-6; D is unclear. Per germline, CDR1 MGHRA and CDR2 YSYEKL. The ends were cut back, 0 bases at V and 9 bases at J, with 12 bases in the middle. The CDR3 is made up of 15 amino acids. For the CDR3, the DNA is TGCGCCAGCAGCCAAGAGTGGACCGAGGGTTCACCCCTCCACTTT. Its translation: CASSQEWTEGSPLHF.

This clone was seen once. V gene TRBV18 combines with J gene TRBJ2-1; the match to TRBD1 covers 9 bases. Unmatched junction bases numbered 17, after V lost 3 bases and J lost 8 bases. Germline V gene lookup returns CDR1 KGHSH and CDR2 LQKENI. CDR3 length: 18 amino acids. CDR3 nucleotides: TGTGCCAGCTCACCCTCCCCGGGACAGGGCCTGATGATGGATGAGCAGTTCTTC. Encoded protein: CASSPSPGQGLMMDEQFF.

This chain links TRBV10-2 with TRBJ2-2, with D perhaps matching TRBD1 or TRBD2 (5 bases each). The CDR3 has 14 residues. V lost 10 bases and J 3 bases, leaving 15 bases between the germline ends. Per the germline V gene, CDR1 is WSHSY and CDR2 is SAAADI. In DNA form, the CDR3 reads TGCGCCACCTCCCGGGGCGCCGACACCGGGGAGCTGTTTTTT. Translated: CATSRGADTGELFF.

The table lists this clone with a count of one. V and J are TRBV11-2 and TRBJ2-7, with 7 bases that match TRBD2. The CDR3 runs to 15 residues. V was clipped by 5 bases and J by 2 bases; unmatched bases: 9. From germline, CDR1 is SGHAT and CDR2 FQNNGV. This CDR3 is CASSPTPGGTYEQYF. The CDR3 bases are TGTGCCAGCAGCCCAACCCCGGGGGGAACCTACGAGCAGTACTTC.

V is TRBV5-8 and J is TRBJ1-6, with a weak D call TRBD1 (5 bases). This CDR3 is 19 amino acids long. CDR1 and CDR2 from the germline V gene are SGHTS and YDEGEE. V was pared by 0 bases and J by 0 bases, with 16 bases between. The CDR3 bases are TGTGCCAGCAGCTTGGGAAGTAGACAGTCTTTCTCCTATAATTCACCCCTCCACTTT. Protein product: CASSLGSRQSFSYNSPLHF.

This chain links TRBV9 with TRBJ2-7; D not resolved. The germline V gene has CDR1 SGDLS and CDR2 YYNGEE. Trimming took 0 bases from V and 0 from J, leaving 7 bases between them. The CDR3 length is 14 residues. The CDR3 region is CASSVEVNSYEQYF. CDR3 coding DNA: TGTGCCAGCAGCGTAGAGGTCAACTCCTACGAGCAGTACTTC. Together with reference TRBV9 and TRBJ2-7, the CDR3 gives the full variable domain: DSGVTQTPKHLITATGQRVTLRCSPRSGDLSVYWYQQSLDQGLQFLIQYYNGEERAKGNILERFSAQQFPDLHSELNLSSLELGDSALYFCASSVEVNSYEQYFGPGTRLTVT.

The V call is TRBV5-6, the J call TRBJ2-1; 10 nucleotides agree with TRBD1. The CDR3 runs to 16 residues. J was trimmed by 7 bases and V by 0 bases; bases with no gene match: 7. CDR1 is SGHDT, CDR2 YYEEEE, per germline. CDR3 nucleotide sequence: TGTGCCAGCAGCTTGGCCCGACAGGGGGCGCTTAATGAGCAGTTCTTC. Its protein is CASSLARQGALNEQFF.

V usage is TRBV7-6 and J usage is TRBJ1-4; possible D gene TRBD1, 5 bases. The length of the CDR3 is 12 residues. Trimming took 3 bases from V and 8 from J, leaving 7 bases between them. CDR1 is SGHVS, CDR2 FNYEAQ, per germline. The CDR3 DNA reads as TGTGCCAGCAGCTTGGGGGGGGAAAAACTGTTTTTT. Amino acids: CASSLGGEKLFF.

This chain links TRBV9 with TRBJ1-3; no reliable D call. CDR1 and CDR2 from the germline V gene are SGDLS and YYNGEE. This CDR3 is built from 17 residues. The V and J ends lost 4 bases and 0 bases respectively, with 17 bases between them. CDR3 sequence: CASSLSKPNRSGNTIYF. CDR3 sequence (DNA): TGTGCCAGCAGCCTGAGCAAACCCAACCGCTCTGGAAACACCATATATTTT.